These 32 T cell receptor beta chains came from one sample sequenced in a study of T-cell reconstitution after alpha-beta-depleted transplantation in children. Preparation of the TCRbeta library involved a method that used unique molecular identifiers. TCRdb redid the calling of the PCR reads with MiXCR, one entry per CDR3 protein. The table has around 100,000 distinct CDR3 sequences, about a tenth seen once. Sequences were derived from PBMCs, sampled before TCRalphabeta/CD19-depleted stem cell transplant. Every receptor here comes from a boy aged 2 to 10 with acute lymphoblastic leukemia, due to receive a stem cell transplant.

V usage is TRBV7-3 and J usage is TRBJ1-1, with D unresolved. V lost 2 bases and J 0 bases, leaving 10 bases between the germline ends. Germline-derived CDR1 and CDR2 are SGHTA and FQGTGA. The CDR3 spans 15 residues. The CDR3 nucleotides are TGTGCCAGCAGCTTATCGCCGAGCATGAACACTGAAGCTTTCTTT. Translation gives CASSLSPSMNTEAFF. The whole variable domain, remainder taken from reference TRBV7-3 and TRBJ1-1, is GAGVSQTPSNKVTEKGKYVELRCDPISGHTALYWYRQSLGQGPEFLIYFQGTGAADDSGLPNDRFFAVRPEGSVSTLKIQRTERGDSAVYLCASSLSPSMNTEAFFGQGTRLTVV.

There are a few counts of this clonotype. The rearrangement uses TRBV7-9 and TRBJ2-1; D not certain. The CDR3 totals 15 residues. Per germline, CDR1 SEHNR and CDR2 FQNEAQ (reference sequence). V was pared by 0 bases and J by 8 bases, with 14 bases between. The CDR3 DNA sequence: TGTGCCAGCAGCTTAGCGGGCACTACCCGGGATGAGCAGTTCTTC. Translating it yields CASSLAGTTRDEQFF.

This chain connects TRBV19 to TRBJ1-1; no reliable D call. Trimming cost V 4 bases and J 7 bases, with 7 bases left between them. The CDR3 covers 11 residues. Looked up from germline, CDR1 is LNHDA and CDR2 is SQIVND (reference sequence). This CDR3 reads CASSNGVEAFF. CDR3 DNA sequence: TGTGCCAGTAGTAACGGGGTTGAAGCTTTCTTT.

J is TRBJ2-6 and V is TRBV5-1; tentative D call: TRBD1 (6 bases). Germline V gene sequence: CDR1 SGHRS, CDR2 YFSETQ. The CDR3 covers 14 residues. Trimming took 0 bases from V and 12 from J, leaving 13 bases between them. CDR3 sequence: CASSLATTGGVLTF. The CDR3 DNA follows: TGCGCCAGCAGCTTGGCCACGACAGGCGGCGTCCTGACTTTC.

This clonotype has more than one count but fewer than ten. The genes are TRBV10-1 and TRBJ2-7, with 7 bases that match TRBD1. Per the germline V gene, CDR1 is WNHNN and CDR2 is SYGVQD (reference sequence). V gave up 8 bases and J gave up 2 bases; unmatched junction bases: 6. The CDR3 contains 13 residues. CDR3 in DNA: TGCGCCAGCGGGGGACAGCTTCCCTACGAGCAGTACTTC. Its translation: CASGGQLPYEQYF.

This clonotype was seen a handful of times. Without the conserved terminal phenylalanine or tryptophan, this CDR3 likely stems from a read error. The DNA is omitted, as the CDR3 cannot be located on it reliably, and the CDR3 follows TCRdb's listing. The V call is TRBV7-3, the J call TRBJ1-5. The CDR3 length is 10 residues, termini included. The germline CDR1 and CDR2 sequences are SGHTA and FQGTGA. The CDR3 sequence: CASSRLIMAG.

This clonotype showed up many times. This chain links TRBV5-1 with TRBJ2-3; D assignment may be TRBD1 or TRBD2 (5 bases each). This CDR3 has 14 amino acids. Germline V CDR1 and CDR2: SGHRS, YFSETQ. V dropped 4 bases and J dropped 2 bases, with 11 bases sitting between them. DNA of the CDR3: TGCGCCAGCAGCGTGCAGGGACCCACAGATACGCAGTATTTT. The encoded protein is CASSVQGPTDTQYF.

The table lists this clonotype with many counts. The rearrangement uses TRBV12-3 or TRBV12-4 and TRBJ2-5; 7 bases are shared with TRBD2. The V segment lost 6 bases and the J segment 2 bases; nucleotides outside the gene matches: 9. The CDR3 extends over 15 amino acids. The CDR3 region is CASSRRDYGQETQYF. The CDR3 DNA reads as TGTGCCAGCAGCCGCCGGGACTACGGTCAAGAGACCCAGTACTTC.

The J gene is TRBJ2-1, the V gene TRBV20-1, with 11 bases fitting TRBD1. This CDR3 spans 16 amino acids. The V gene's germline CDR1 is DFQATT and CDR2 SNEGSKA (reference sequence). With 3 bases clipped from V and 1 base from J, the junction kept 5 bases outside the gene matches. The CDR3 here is CSARGTGGGSYNEQFF. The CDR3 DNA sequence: TGCAGTGCTAGGGGGACAGGGGGTGGGTCCTACAATGAGCAGTTCTTC.

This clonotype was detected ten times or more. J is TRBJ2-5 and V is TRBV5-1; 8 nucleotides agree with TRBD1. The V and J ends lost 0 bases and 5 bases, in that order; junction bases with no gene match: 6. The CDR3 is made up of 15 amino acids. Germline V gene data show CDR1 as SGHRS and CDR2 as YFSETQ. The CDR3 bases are TGCGCCAGCAGCTTGGCGGCAGGGGGCCGCGAGACCCAGTACTTC. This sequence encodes CASSLAAGGRETQYF.

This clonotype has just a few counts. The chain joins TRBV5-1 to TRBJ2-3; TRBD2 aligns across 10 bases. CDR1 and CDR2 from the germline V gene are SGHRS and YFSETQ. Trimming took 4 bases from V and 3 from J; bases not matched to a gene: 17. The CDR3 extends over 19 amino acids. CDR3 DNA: TGCGCCAGCAGCGGGGGTAGGACTAGCGGTTCACCCAGGACAGATACGCAGTATTTT. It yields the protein CASSGGRTSGSPRTDTQYF.

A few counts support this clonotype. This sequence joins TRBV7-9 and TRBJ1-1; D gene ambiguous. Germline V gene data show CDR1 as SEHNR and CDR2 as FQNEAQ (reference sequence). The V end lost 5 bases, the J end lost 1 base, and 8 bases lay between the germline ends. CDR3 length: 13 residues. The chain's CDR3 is CASSPLGNTEAFF. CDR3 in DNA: TGTGCCAGCAGCCCCCTCGGGAACACTGAAGCTTTCTTT.

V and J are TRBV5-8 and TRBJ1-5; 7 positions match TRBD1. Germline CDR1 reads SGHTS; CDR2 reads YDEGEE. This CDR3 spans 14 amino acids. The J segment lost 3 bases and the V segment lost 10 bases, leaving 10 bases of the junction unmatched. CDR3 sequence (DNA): TGTGCCGGATCGACAGGGACCTTCAATCAGCCCCAGCATTTT. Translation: CAGSTGTFNQPQHF.

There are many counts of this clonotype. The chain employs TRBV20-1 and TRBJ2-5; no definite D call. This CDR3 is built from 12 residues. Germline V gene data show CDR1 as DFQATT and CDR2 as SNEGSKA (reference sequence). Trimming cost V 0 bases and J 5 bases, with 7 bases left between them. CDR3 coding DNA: TGCAGTGCTAGAGATCAGGTGGAGACCCAGTACTTC. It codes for CSARDQVETQYF.

CDR3 loop: CSASSLAGLSYNEQFF. In nucleotides, the CDR3 is TGCAGTGCTAGTTCTCTAGCGGGGCTCTCCTACAATGAGCAGTTCTTC. The gene calls are TRBV20-1 and TRBJ2-1; 9 bases align to TRBD2. The germline V gene encodes CDR1 DFQATT and CDR2 SNEGSKA (reference sequence). CDR3 length: 16 residues. Trimming cost V 3 bases and J 0 bases; bases outside gene matches: 6.

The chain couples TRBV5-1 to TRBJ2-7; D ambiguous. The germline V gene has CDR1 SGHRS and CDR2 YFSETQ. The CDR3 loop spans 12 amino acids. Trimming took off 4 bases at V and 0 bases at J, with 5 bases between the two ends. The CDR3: CASSDPSYEQYF. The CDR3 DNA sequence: TGCGCCAGCAGCGACCCCTCCTACGAGCAGTACTTC.

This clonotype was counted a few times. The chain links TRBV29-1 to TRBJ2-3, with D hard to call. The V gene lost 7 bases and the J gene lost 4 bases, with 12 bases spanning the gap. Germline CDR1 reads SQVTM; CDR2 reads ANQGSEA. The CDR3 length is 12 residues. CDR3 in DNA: TGCAGCGAAATTGGTAGGGCAGATACGCAGTATTTT. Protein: CSEIGRADTQYF.

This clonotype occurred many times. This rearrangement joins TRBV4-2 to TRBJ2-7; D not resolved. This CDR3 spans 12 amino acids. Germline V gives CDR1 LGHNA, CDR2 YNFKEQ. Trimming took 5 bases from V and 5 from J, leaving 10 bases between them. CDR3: CASSSVGDEQYF. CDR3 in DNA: TGTGCCAGCAGCTCAGTTGGAGACGAGCAGTACTTC.

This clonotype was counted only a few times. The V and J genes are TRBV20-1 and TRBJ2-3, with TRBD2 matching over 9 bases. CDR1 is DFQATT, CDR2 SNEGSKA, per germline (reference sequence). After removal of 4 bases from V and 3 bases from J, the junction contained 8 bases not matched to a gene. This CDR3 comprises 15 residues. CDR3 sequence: CSANPIAGETDTQYF. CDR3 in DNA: TGCAGTGCTAACCCAATAGCGGGGGAGACAGATACGCAGTATTTT.

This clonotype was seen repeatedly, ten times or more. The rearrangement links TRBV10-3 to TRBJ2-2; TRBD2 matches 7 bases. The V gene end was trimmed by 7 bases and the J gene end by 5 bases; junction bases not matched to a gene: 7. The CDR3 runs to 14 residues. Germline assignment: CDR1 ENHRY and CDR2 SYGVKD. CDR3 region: CAINRDYATGELFF. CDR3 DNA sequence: TGTGCCATCAATCGGGACTATGCGACCGGGGAGCTGTTTTTT.

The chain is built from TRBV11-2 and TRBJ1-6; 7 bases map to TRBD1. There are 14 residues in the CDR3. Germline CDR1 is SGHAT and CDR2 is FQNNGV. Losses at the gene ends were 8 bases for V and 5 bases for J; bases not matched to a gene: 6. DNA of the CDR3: TGTGCCAGCGGGGGGACAGACAATAATTCACCCCTCCACTTT. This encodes CASGGTDNNSPLHF.

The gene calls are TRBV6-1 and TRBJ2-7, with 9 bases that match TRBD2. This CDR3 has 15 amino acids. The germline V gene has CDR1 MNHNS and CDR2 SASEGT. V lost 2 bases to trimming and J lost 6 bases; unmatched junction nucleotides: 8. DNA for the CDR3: TGTGCCAGCAGTGAATCCCGGGGTAGCGGGAGCGAGCAGTACTTC. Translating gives CASSESRGSGSEQYF.

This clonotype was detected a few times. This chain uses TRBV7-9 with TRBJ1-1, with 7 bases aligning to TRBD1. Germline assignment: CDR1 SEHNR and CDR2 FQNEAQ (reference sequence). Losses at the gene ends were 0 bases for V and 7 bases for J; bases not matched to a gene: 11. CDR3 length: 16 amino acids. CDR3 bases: TGTGCCAGCAGCTTAGCCTTGGGTACAGGGGATGATGAAGCTTTCTTT. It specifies CASSLALGTGDDEAFF.

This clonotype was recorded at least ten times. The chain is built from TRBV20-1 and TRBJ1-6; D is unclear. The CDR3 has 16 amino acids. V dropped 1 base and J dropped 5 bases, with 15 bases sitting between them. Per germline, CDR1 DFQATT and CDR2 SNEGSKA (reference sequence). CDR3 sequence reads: CSARGSGRVDNSPLHF. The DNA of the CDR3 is TGCAGTGCTAGAGGGTCAGGTCGGGTGGATAATTCACCCCTCCACTTT.

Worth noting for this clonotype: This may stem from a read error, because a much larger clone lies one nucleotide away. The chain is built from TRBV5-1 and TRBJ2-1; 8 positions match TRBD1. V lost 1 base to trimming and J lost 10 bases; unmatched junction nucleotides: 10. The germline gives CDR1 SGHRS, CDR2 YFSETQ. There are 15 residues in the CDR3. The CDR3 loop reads CASSLWTGQSKEQFF. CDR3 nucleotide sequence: TGCGCCAGCAGCTTGTGGACAGGGCAGTCCAAGGAGCAGTTCTTC.

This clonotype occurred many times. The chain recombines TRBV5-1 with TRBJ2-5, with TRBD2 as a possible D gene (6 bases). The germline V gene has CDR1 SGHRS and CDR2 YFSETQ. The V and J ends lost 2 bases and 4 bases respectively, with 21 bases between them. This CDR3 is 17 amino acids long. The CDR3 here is CASSFSGGTEMGETQYF. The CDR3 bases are TGCGCCAGCAGCTTCTCTGGCGGGACTGAGATGGGAGAGACCCAGTACTTC.

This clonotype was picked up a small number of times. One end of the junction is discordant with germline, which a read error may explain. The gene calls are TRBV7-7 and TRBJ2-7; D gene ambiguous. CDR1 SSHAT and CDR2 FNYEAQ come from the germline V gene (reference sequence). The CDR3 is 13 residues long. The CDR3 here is CASSLESLGEQYF. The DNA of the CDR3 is TGTGCTAGCAGCTTAGAGAGTCTGGGGGAGCAGTACTTC. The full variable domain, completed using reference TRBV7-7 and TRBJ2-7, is GAGVSQSPRYKVTKRGQDVTLRCDPISSHATLYWYQQALGQGPEFLTYFNYEAQPDKSGLPSDRFSAERPEGSISTLTIQRTEQRDSAMYRCASSLESLGEQYFGPGTRLTVT.

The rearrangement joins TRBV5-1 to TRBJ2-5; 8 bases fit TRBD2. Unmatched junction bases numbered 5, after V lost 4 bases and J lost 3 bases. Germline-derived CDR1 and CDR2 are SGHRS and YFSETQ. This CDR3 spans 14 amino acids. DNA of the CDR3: TGCGCCAGCAGCCCGGACGGGGGGGAAGAGACCCAGTACTTC. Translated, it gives CASSPDGGEETQYF.

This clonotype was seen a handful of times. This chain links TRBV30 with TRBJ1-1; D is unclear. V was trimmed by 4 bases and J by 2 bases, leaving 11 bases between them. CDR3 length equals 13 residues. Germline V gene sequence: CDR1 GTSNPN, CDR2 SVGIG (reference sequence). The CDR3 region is CAWTNRANTEAFF. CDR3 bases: TGTGCCTGGACCAACAGAGCTAACACTGAAGCTTTCTTT.

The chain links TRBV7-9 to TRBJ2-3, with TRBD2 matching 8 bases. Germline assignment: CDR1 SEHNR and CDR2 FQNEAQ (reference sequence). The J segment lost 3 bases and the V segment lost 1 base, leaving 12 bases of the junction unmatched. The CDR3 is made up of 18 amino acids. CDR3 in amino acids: CASSLDQREYSGTDTQYF. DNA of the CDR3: TGTGCCAGCAGCTTAGACCAGCGGGAGTATTCAGGAACAGATACGCAGTATTTT.

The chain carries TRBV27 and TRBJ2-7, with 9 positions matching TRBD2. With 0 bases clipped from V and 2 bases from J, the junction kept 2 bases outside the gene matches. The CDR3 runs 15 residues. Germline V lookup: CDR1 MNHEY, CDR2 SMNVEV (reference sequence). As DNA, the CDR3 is TGTGCCAGCAGTTTATCTTCTAGCGGGGCCTACGAGCAGTACTTC. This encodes CASSLSSSGAYEQYF.

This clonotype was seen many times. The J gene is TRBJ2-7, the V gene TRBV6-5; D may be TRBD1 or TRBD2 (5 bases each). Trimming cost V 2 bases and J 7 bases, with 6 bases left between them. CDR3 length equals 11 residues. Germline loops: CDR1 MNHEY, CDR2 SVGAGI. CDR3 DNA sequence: TGTGCCAGCAGTTACGAGGGGGAGCAGTACTTC. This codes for CASSYEGEQYF.